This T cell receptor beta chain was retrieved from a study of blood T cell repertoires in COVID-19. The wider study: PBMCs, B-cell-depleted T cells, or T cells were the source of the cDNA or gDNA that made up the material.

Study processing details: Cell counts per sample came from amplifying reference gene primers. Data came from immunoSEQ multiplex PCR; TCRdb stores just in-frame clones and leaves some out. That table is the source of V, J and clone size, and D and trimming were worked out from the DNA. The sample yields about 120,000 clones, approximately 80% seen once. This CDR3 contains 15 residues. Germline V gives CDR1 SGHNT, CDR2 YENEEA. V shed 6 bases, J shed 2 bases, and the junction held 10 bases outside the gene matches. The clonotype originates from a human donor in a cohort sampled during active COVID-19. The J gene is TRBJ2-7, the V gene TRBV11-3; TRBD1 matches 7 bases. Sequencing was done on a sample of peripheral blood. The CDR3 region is CASSTHRGPAYEQYF. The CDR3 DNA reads TGTGCCAGCAGTACTCACAGGGGACCTGCCTACGAGCAGTACTTC.